This T cell receptor beta chain originates from a study of chemoradiotherapy in HPV16-positive cancers. The table came from immunoSEQ multiplex PCR; TCRdb's copy has only in-frame clones and leaves some out. Altogether 16,000 or so clones are present, around 70% being singletons, with the ten largest covering roughly 8%. V lost 1 base, J lost 2 bases, and 9 bases lay in between. Germline lookup yields CDR1 MGHRA and CDR2 YSYEKL. The CDR3 spans 15 residues. This TCR derives from a human donor with HPV-associated anogenital cancer. The material sequenced was tumor tissue, taken from a patient who underwent chemoradiotherapy. The J gene is TRBJ1-3, the V gene TRBV4-1; D might be TRBD1 (6 bases). In DNA form, the CDR3 reads TGCGCCAGCAGCCAAGGAGGGGGGGCTGGAAACACCATATATTTT. Translation gives CASSQGGGAGNTIYF.